Listed below are T cell receptor beta chains from one sample, sequenced in a study of T-cell reconstitution after alpha-beta-depleted transplantation in children. TCRdb re-analysed the PCR reads in MiXCR, keeping a single row per CDR3 protein. This repertoire shows about 980,000 distinct CDR3 sequences, roughly 29% found once; its top ten account for roughly 27%. The sequences come from PBMCs, mostly from graft donor cells, collected 360 days after TCRalphabeta/CD19-depleted stem cell transplant. The source is a boy younger than two who had a stem cell transplant for SCID, so the T cells may come from the graft donor. Each CDR3 is given with its conserved first and last residue. The D gene is left open where the match is weak. Not all rows give a size; the values are once, few, many and, for expanded clones, a class.

CDR3aa,CDR3nt,abundance,j_gene,v_gene,d_gene
CSASETQYF,TGCAGTGCTAGTGAGACCCAGTACTTC,few,TRBJ2-5,TRBV20-1,NA
CASSLGWGGSNEQFF,TGTGCCAGCAGCTTAGGCTGGGGCGGTTCCAATGAGCAGTTCTTC,NA,TRBJ2-1,TRBV7-9,NA
CASSQTGDNYGYTF,TGCGCCAGCAGCCAGACAGGGGATAACTATGGCTACACCTTC,NA,TRBJ1-2,TRBV5-1,TRBD1
CASSPDPGPTYEQYF,TGCGCCAGCAGCCCAGACCCGGGGCCCACCTACGAGCAGTACTTC,NA,TRBJ2-7,TRBV5-1,NA
CASSQDPVLRAQQYF,TGCGCCAGCAGCCAAGACCCCGTCCTCCGGGCCCAGCAGTACTTC,NA,TRBJ2-7,TRBV4-1,NA
CASSLGIPGEQYF,TGTGCCAGCAGTTTAGGGATCCCCGGCGAGCAGTACTTC,NA,TRBJ2-7,TRBV12-3/TRBV12-4,NA
CASSFIGGGDTDTQYF,TGTGCCAGCAGTTTCATTGGCGGGGGGGACACAGATACGCAGTATTTT,few,TRBJ2-3,TRBV12-3/TRBV12-4,TRBD2
CASSTTSGGLRSYNEQFF,TGCGCCAGCAGCACGACTAGCGGGGGACTTCGATCCTACAATGAGCAGTTCTTC,NA,TRBJ2-1,TRBV4-3,TRBD2
CASSLLNIQYF,TGTGCCAGCAGTTTACTGAACATTCAGTACTTC,NA,TRBJ2-4,TRBV12-3/TRBV12-4,NA
CASQWGAVSYNSPLHF,TGTGCCAGCCAGTGGGGGGCCGTCTCCTATAATTCACCCCTCCACTTT,few,TRBJ1-6,TRBV25-1,NA
CATSDPGQGATGELFF,TGTGCCACCAGTGATCCGGGACAGGGGGCCACCGGGGAGCTGTTTTTT,few,TRBJ2-2,TRBV24-1,TRBD1
CASSLVTGPLYEQYF,TGTGCCAGCAGTTTGGTGACAGGGCCCCTTTACGAGCAGTACTTC,NA,TRBJ2-7,TRBV27,TRBD1
CSSGGAGETQYF,TGCAGCAGCGGGGGGGCCGGTGAGACCCAGTACTTC,few,TRBJ2-5,TRBV29-1,TRBD2
CASSSGSTLLSYEQYF,TGCGCCAGCAGCTCCGGAAGTACTTTGTTATCCTACGAGCAGTACTTC,NA,TRBJ2-7,TRBV5-1,NA
CASSQDSQRGVYEQYF,TGCGCCAGCAGCCAAGATTCCCAGCGGGGGGTCTACGAGCAGTACTTC,NA,TRBJ2-7,TRBV4-1,TRBD2
CATGGWAETQYF,TGTGCCACCGGGGGCTGGGCCGAGACCCAGTACTTC,NA,TRBJ2-5,TRBV10-3,NA
CSASDASYRDSSNQPQHF,TGCAGTGCTAGTGACGCGTCTTACAGGGATTCTAGCAATCAGCCCCAGCATTTT,few,TRBJ1-5,TRBV20-1,NA
CASRGDSRTDTQYF,TGTGCCAGCAGGGGGGACAGTCGCACAGATACGCAGTATTTT,NA,TRBJ2-3,TRBV9,TRBD1
CASSLAGGASAYNEQFF,TGTGCCAGCAGCTTAGCGGGAGGAGCGTCGGCCTACAATGAGCAGTTCTTC,NA,TRBJ2-1,TRBV7-8,NA
CASSHRTGTGSTDTQYF,TGTGCCAGCAGCCACCGAACCGGGACAGGGAGCACAGATACGCAGTATTTT,few,TRBJ2-3,TRBV9,TRBD1
CASSLMGMSTEAFF,TGTGCCAGCAGTCTCATGGGGATGAGCACTGAAGCTTTCTTT,NA,TRBJ1-1,TRBV6-1,NA
CASSQEAEGILETQYF,TGCGCCAGCAGCCAAGAAGCAGAAGGGATCCTCGAGACCCAGTACTTC,few,TRBJ2-5,TRBV4-3,NA
CASSLEGGGRTGELFF,TGTGCCAGCAGCTTGGAAGGGGGTGGTAGGACCGGGGAGCTGTTTTTT,NA,TRBJ2-2,TRBV5-5,NA
CSVEKGRADTQYF,TGCAGCGTTGAAAAAGGCAGGGCAGATACGCAGTATTTT,few,TRBJ2-3,TRBV29-1,NA
CSARDLRGLSGELFF,TGCAGTGCTAGAGATCTCAGGGGGCTGAGCGGGGAGCTGTTTTTT,NA,TRBJ2-2,TRBV20-1,TRBD1
CASSIAVGELFF,TGTGCCAGCAGCATAGCGGTTGGCGAGCTGTTTTTT,NA,TRBJ2-2,TRBV11-2,NA
CASSFSGNTQYF,TGTGCCAGCAGTTTCTCTGGAAATACGCAGTATTTT,few,TRBJ2-3,TRBV12-3/TRBV12-4,NA
CASSLELLPGREPQHF,TGCGCCAGCAGCCTTGAACTCCTTCCGGGACGGGAGCCCCAGCATTTT,once,TRBJ1-5,TRBV4-1,NA
CASTLQGATIYF,TGTGCCAGCACTCTACAGGGGGCCACCATATATTTT,few,TRBJ1-3,TRBV28,TRBD1
CASSPSQGVEPQHF,TGTGCCAGCAGTCCCTCCCAGGGGGTTGAGCCCCAGCATTTT,NA,TRBJ1-5,TRBV12-3/TRBV12-4,TRBD1